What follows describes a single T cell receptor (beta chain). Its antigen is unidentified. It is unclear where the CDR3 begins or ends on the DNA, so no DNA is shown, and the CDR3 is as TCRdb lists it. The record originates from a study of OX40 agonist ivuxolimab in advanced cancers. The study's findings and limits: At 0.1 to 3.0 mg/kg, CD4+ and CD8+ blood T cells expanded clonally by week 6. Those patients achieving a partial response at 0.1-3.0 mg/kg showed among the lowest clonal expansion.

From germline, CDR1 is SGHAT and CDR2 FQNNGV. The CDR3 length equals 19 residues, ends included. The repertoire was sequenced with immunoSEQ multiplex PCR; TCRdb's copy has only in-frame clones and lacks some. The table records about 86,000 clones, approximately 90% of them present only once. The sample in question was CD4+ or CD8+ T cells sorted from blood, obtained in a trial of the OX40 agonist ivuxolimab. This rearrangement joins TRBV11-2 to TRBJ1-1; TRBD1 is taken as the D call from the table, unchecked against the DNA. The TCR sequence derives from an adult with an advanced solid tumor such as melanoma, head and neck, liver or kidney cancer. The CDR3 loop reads CASSTSVGGRQGPNTEAFF.